One T cell receptor (beta chain) is described in this entry. CDR1 is MDHEN and CDR2 is SYDVKM in the germline V gene. Unmatched junction bases numbered 9, after V lost 4 bases and J lost 8 bases. This CDR3 region has 14 residues. These data belong to a study of blood T cell repertoires in COVID-19. TCRdb's copy holds only in-frame clones and misses some; the assay was immunoSEQ multiplex PCR. The profile shows about 140,000 clones, roughly 80% of them singletons. The clonotype originates from a woman aged 50 to 60 with active or convalescent COVID-19. Sequencing was carried out using peripheral blood. The chain is built from TRBV28 and TRBJ1-2; 8 nucleotides agree with TRBD1. This CDR3 is CASSWVQGARGYTF. In nucleotides, the CDR3 is TGTGCCAGCAGTTGGGTGCAGGGGGCGCGAGGCTACACCTTC.